These T cell receptor beta chains were read from a single sample in a study of blood T cells in healthy people across ages. TCRdb independently ran MiXCR on the 5' RACE reads; one entry per CDR3 protein. In the table there are about 380,000 distinct CDR3 sequences, about 49% of which are singletons. Sequences were obtained from blood. The receptor source for this set is a man between 60 and 70 years old in good health. Each CDR3 is given with its conserved first and last residue. D genes are given only for firm matches. Clone size, where shown, is once, few, many, or a class for clones that have expanded.

d_call: .; v_call: TRBV2; clone_size: .; j_call: TRBJ1-6; cdr3_nt: TGTGCCAGCGCTGTCTCAGGGATTAATTCACCCCTCCACTTT; cdr3_aa: CASAVSGINSPLHF
d_call: .; v_call: TRBV18; clone_size: few; j_call: TRBJ2-3; cdr3_nt: TGTGCCAGCTCACCATCAAGCGAAGATACGCAGTATTTT; cdr3_aa: CASSPSSEDTQYF
d_call: TRBD2; v_call: TRBV20-1; clone_size: .; j_call: TRBJ2-1; cdr3_nt: TGCAGTGCTAGAGCCCGACTAGCGACTAACAATGAGCAGTTCTTC; cdr3_aa: CSARARLATNNEQFF
d_call: .; v_call: TRBV4-3; clone_size: .; j_call: TRBJ2-7; cdr3_nt: TGCGCCAGCAGCCTGCAACTAGGGGACTACGAGCAGTACTTC; cdr3_aa: CASSLQLGDYEQYF
d_call: .; v_call: TRBV10-3; clone_size: .; j_call: TRBJ2-7; cdr3_nt: TGTGCCATCAGTGATCAGGGCGGCGAGCAGTACTTC; cdr3_aa: CAISDQGGEQYF
d_call: TRBD2; v_call: TRBV7-9; clone_size: .; j_call: TRBJ2-7; cdr3_nt: TGTGCCAGCAGCCCACTAGGGATCCAGCGGGAGGGCATCTCCTACGAGCAGTACTTC; cdr3_aa: CASSPLGIQREGISYEQYF
d_call: TRBD2; v_call: TRBV29-1; clone_size: .; j_call: TRBJ2-1; cdr3_nt: TGCAGCGTTCCGACGACTAGCGGGGTTTCCTACAATGAGCAGTTCTTC; cdr3_aa: CSVPTTSGVSYNEQFF
d_call: .; v_call: TRBV6-1; clone_size: .; j_call: TRBJ2-1; cdr3_nt: TGTGCCAGCAGCGCCGGGCAATCCTGGAATGAGCAGTTCTTC; cdr3_aa: CASSAGQSWNEQFF
d_call: .; v_call: TRBV7-2; clone_size: few; j_call: TRBJ1-4; cdr3_nt: TGTGCCAGCACCCGCGGACGGTATAATGAAAAACTGTTTTTT; cdr3_aa: CASTRGRYNEKLFF
d_call: TRBD1; v_call: TRBV7-2; clone_size: .; j_call: TRBJ2-3; cdr3_nt: TGTGCCAGCAGCAGACAGGGGCTAGACACAGATACGCAGTATTTT; cdr3_aa: CASSRQGLDTDTQYF
d_call: TRBD2; v_call: TRBV18; clone_size: .; j_call: TRBJ2-1; cdr3_nt: TGTGCCAGCTCACCCCCGACTAGCCTGAATGAGCAGTTCTTC; cdr3_aa: CASSPPTSLNEQFF
d_call: .; v_call: TRBV20-1; clone_size: .; j_call: TRBJ2-3; cdr3_nt: TGCAGTGCTATATTAGCGGCCAGCACAGATATGCAGTATTTT; cdr3_aa: CSAILAASTDMQYF
d_call: .; v_call: TRBV11-3; clone_size: .; j_call: TRBJ2-1; cdr3_nt: TGTGCCAGCAGCTTAAGACCTAGCTCCTACAATGAGCAGTTCTTC; cdr3_aa: CASSLRPSSYNEQFF
d_call: .; v_call: TRBV10-3; clone_size: few; j_call: TRBJ2-5; cdr3_nt: TGTGCCATCAATGGGGGGGCGCAAGAGACCCAGTACTTC; cdr3_aa: CAINGGAQETQYF
d_call: .; v_call: TRBV29-1; clone_size: few; j_call: TRBJ2-3; cdr3_nt: TGCAGCGTTGCCAGACAGAAATTCACAGATACGCAGTATTTT; cdr3_aa: CSVARQKFTDTQYF
d_call: .; v_call: TRBV9; clone_size: .; j_call: TRBJ2-7; cdr3_nt: TGTGCCAGCAGTCCCTCGACCTACGAGCAGTACTTC; cdr3_aa: CASSPSTYEQYF
d_call: TRBD1; v_call: TRBV7-9; clone_size: .; j_call: TRBJ2-7; cdr3_nt: TGTGCCAGCAGCTCCGGGACAGAGCCTTACAATGAGCAGTACTTC; cdr3_aa: CASSSGTEPYNEQYF
d_call: TRBD1; v_call: TRBV7-2; clone_size: .; j_call: TRBJ2-4; cdr3_nt: TGTGCCAACAGCCGTGACTGGCAGGGGGCCAGTAGCATTCAGTACTTC; cdr3_aa: CANSRDWQGASSIQYF
d_call: TRBD1; v_call: TRBV6-2/TRBV6-3; clone_size: .; j_call: TRBJ2-7; cdr3_nt: TGTGCCAGCAACCTCGACAGGGGAACCTACGAGCAGTACTTC; cdr3_aa: CASNLDRGTYEQYF
d_call: .; v_call: TRBV2; clone_size: .; j_call: TRBJ2-7; cdr3_nt: TGTGCCGGCACAGGGAGGTACGAGCAGTACTTC; cdr3_aa: CAGTGRYEQYF
d_call: TRBD1; v_call: TRBV11-3; clone_size: .; j_call: TRBJ2-4; cdr3_nt: TGTGCCACCTCACCCAGGTTAAGGGGGCCGCTAGCCAAAAACATTCAGTACTTC; cdr3_aa: CATSPRLRGPLAKNIQYF
d_call: TRBD2; v_call: TRBV7-9; clone_size: .; j_call: TRBJ2-3; cdr3_nt: TGTGCCAGCAGCTTAGACGGACTAGCGGGGGGAACCAAAGATACGCAGTATTTT; cdr3_aa: CASSLDGLAGGTKDTQYF
d_call: TRBD1; v_call: TRBV11-1; clone_size: .; j_call: TRBJ2-6; cdr3_nt: TGTGCCAGCAGCAATACGGCAGGACAGGGTGGCCCCCCCTCTGGGGCCAACGTCCTGACTTTC; cdr3_aa: CASSNTAGQGGPPSGANVLTF
d_call: .; v_call: TRBV11-1; clone_size: .; j_call: TRBJ2-1; cdr3_nt: TGTGCCAGCAGCTCCGGAGACGAGCAGTTCTTC; cdr3_aa: CASSSGDEQFF
d_call: .; v_call: TRBV19; clone_size: .; j_call: TRBJ1-6; cdr3_nt: TGTGCCAGTAGATCTCGGACGGTCTCCTATAATTCACCCCTCCACTTT; cdr3_aa: CASRSRTVSYNSPLHF
d_call: TRBD2; v_call: TRBV12-3/TRBV12-4; clone_size: .; j_call: TRBJ2-5; cdr3_nt: TGTGCCAGCAGCCCGGGGACTAGGGGGGAGACCCAGTACTTC; cdr3_aa: CASSPGTRGETQYF
d_call: TRBD1; v_call: TRBV20-1; clone_size: .; j_call: TRBJ2-7; cdr3_nt: TGCAGTGCTAGTAATCCGGGACAGGGGTCCTACGAGCAGTACTTC; cdr3_aa: CSASNPGQGSYEQYF
d_call: .; v_call: TRBV6-5; clone_size: .; j_call: TRBJ2-1; cdr3_nt: TGTGCCAGCAGTTACTCGAATCAAATCCCCTACAATGAGCAGTTCTTC; cdr3_aa: CASSYSNQIPYNEQFF
d_call: .; v_call: TRBV7-2; clone_size: few; j_call: TRBJ2-2; cdr3_nt: TGTGCCAGCAGCTTAGCAGGGCCCGGGGAGCTGTTTTTT; cdr3_aa: CASSLAGPGELFF
d_call: .; v_call: TRBV20-1; clone_size: .; j_call: TRBJ2-5; cdr3_nt: TGCAGTGCTACTCCCGGCGTAGGAGGGCAAGAGACCCAGTACTTC; cdr3_aa: CSATPGVGGQETQYF
d_call: TRBD1; v_call: TRBV28; clone_size: .; j_call: TRBJ2-7; cdr3_nt: TGTGCCATTCAGGGGGCCTACGAGCAGTACTTC; cdr3_aa: CAIQGAYEQYF
d_call: .; v_call: TRBV12-3/TRBV12-4; clone_size: .; j_call: TRBJ2-3; cdr3_nt: TGTGCCAGCAGTCCCCCCGGTAGCGGATTCACAGATACGCAGTATTTT; cdr3_aa: CASSPPGSGFTDTQYF
d_call: .; v_call: TRBV7-8; clone_size: .; j_call: TRBJ2-1; cdr3_nt: TGTGCCAGCAGCTTCTGGTACAGGGATCACAATGAGCAGTTCTTC; cdr3_aa: CASSFWYRDHNEQFF
d_call: TRBD2; v_call: TRBV3-1; clone_size: .; j_call: TRBJ2-2; cdr3_nt: TGTGCCAGCAGCCCCCTTCCGGGACTAGCGGGATCGGGGGAGCTGTTTTTT; cdr3_aa: CASSPLPGLAGSGELFF
d_call: TRBD2; v_call: TRBV20-1; clone_size: .; j_call: TRBJ2-1; cdr3_nt: TGCAGTGCAACTCCGACTAGCGGGGCGAACAATGAGCAGTTCTTC; cdr3_aa: CSATPTSGANNEQFF
d_call: TRBD1; v_call: TRBV10-1; clone_size: few; j_call: TRBJ2-7; cdr3_nt: TGCGCCAGCAGCGGGGGACAGGGGGGATACGAGCAGTACTTC; cdr3_aa: CASSGGQGGYEQYF
d_call: .; v_call: TRBV12-3/TRBV12-4; clone_size: .; j_call: TRBJ1-2; cdr3_nt: TGTGCCAGCAGTTTGCTTTCCTATGGCTACACCTTC; cdr3_aa: CASSLLSYGYTF
d_call: .; v_call: TRBV19; clone_size: .; j_call: TRBJ1-5; cdr3_nt: TGTGCCAGTACCACTACCGGGACACGGAATCAGCCCCAGCATTTT; cdr3_aa: CASTTTGTRNQPQHF
d_call: .; v_call: TRBV9; clone_size: .; j_call: TRBJ2-1; cdr3_nt: TGTGCCAGCAGCGTAGACGGGACGAACAATGAGCAGTTCTTC; cdr3_aa: CASSVDGTNNEQFF
d_call: .; v_call: TRBV14; clone_size: many; j_call: TRBJ2-3; cdr3_nt: TGTGCCAGCAGCCCCCTGGATCGAAATACGCAGTATTTT; cdr3_aa: CASSPLDRNTQYF
d_call: TRBD1; v_call: TRBV7-3; clone_size: .; j_call: TRBJ2-5; cdr3_nt: TGTGCCAGCACCCGAGGGACAGCGAAACAAGAGACCCAGTACTTC; cdr3_aa: CASTRGTAKQETQYF
d_call: TRBD2; v_call: TRBV9; clone_size: .; j_call: TRBJ2-3; cdr3_nt: TGTGCCAGCAGCGTAGGGGCCCGCGCGGGGGGCACAGATACGCAGTATTTT; cdr3_aa: CASSVGARAGGTDTQYF
d_call: TRBD1; v_call: TRBV28; clone_size: .; j_call: TRBJ1-1; cdr3_nt: TGTGCCAGCAGTGAAACAGGGGCGGTATCTGAAGCTTTCTTT; cdr3_aa: CASSETGAVSEAFF
d_call: .; v_call: TRBV5-1; clone_size: .; j_call: TRBJ2-5; cdr3_nt: TGCGCCAGCAGCTTCCAAGGCAGCCCCCATCAGTACTTC; cdr3_aa: CASSFQGSPHQYF
d_call: .; v_call: TRBV29-1; clone_size: .; j_call: TRBJ2-1; cdr3_nt: TGCAGCGCCCGAACGGATGAGCAGTTCTTC; cdr3_aa: CSARTDEQFF
d_call: .; v_call: TRBV29-1; clone_size: many; j_call: TRBJ2-5; cdr3_nt: TGCAGCGTTGAGATCAGGGCCGAAGAGACCCAGTACTTC; cdr3_aa: CSVEIRAEETQYF
d_call: .; v_call: TRBV19; clone_size: few; j_call: TRBJ2-3; cdr3_nt: TGTGCCAGTAGTATAACGGCGGTAGCGACAGATACGCAGTATTTT; cdr3_aa: CASSITAVATDTQYF
d_call: TRBD1; v_call: TRBV25-1; clone_size: .; j_call: TRBJ2-7; cdr3_nt: TGTGCCAGCAGGGGGACAGGGTATCTCTACGAGCAGTACTTC; cdr3_aa: CASRGTGYLYEQYF
d_call: TRBD2; v_call: TRBV20-1; clone_size: .; j_call: TRBJ2-5; cdr3_nt: TGCAGTGCTAGTCCACTAGCGGGGTCCAGGCAAGAGACCCAGTACTTC; cdr3_aa: CSASPLAGSRQETQYF
d_call: TRBD1; v_call: TRBV29-1; clone_size: .; j_call: TRBJ2-5; cdr3_nt: TGCAGCGCCGGGGACAGGGGGCGGCAAGAGACCCAGTACTTC; cdr3_aa: CSAGDRGRQETQYF
d_call: .; v_call: TRBV25-1; clone_size: few; j_call: TRBJ2-1; cdr3_nt: TGTGCCAGCAGTGGTAAAGGGGGGGGCTACAATGAGCAGTTCTTC; cdr3_aa: CASSGKGGGYNEQFF
d_call: .; v_call: TRBV20-1; clone_size: .; j_call: TRBJ1-1; cdr3_nt: TGCAGTGCTAGAGGGCGGGGGGCGAGAATGAACACTGAAGCTTTCTTT; cdr3_aa: CSARGRGARMNTEAFF
d_call: .; v_call: TRBV7-9; clone_size: .; j_call: TRBJ2-5; cdr3_nt: TGTGCCAGCAGCTCTGAGGTCGTGGAGACCCAGTACTTC; cdr3_aa: CASSSEVVETQYF
d_call: TRBD1; v_call: TRBV5-1; clone_size: .; j_call: TRBJ2-7; cdr3_nt: TGCGCCAGCAGCTATAACAGGGGGCAGGGGTACGAGCAGTACTTC; cdr3_aa: CASSYNRGQGYEQYF
d_call: .; v_call: TRBV7-2; clone_size: few; j_call: TRBJ2-3; cdr3_nt: TGTGCCAGCAGCCGAGAGGTGGGGATGCGTGGGGTCGTAACAGATACGCAGTATTTT; cdr3_aa: CASSREVGMRGVVTDTQYF
d_call: TRBD1; v_call: TRBV7-8; clone_size: .; j_call: TRBJ2-3; cdr3_nt: TGTGCCAGCAGCTTAGGCTCGACTCACAGGGGAACAGATACGCAGTATTTT; cdr3_aa: CASSLGSTHRGTDTQYF
d_call: TRBD1; v_call: TRBV29-1; clone_size: few; j_call: TRBJ1-4; cdr3_nt: TGCAGCGCATCTCGGACAGGAGTTAATGAAAAACTGTTTTTT; cdr3_aa: CSASRTGVNEKLFF
d_call: TRBD2; v_call: TRBV7-2; clone_size: .; j_call: TRBJ2-1; cdr3_nt: TGTGCCAGCAGCTCCGGCATGATACGAGCGGGAGCGGGGGAGCAGTTCTTC; cdr3_aa: CASSSGMIRAGAGEQFF
d_call: .; v_call: TRBV7-9; clone_size: .; j_call: TRBJ2-7; cdr3_nt: TGTGCCAGCAGCCCCTCCAATCCCTACGAGCAGTACTTC; cdr3_aa: CASSPSNPYEQYF
d_call: .; v_call: TRBV7-9; clone_size: .; j_call: TRBJ2-7; cdr3_nt: TGTGCCAGCAGCGCAACAGCTGTCTGGGGCTACGAGCAGTACTTC; cdr3_aa: CASSATAVWGYEQYF